This passage covers 30 T cell receptor beta chains from one sample sequenced in a study of shared clonotypes between healthy human individuals. The protocol was immunoSEQ multiplex PCR, while the TCRdb copy is restricted to in-frame clones and leaves out a portion. Among approximately 500,000 clones listed, 60% to 80% were seen once. The sample was PBMCs. These receptors were taken from a woman in her forties in good health. Some clones in this sample may be carry-over from other donors' samples.

J is TRBJ2-1 and V is TRBV5-1; maybe TRBD1 (6 bases). The CDR3 has 13 residues. V gave up 4 bases and J gave up 8 bases, with 13 bases separating them. The germline V gene encodes CDR1 SGHRS and CDR2 YFSETQ. CDR3 loop: CASSDPGDDEQFF. CDR3 nucleotide sequence: TGCGCCAGCAGCGATCCAGGGGACGATGAGCAGTTCTTC.

Here the CDR3 reads CAWSQHNYGYTF. The CDR3 region has the DNA TGTGCCTGGTCCCAGCATAACTATGGCTACACCTTC. This chain uses TRBV30 with TRBJ1-2, with D unclear. V shed 5 bases and J shed 1 base, with 8 bases lying between them. Germline V lookup: CDR1 GTSNPN, CDR2 SVGIG (reference sequence). The CDR3 consists of 12 residues.

The chain has TRBV28 and TRBJ2-1, with D perhaps TRBD1 (7 bases). Germline CDR1 reads MDHEN; CDR2 reads SYDVKM. The CDR3 is 16 residues long. V gave up 6 bases and J gave up 0 bases, with 15 bases separating them. This chain's CDR3 is CASRGGDSYSYNEQFF. CDR3 bases: TGTGCCAGCAGGGGCGGGGACAGCTACTCCTACAATGAGCAGTTCTTC.

The chain carries TRBV29-1 and TRBJ2-1; the D is unclear. Trimming shortened V by 4 bases and J by 6 bases, and 7 bases separated the two germline ends. The CDR3 totals 11 residues. Germline CDR1 reads SQVTM; CDR2 reads ANQGSEA. For the CDR3, the DNA is TGCAGCGTTGCGTCCCCCAATGAGCAGTTCTTC. Its translation: CSVASPNEQFF.

The rearrangement links TRBV5-4 to TRBJ1-5; possibly TRBD1 for D (5 bases). The ends were cut back, 3 bases at V and 7 bases at J, with 14 bases in the middle. There are 14 residues in the CDR3. CDR1 SGHNT and CDR2 YYREEE come from the germline V gene (reference sequence). The CDR3, as DNA: TGTGCCAGCAGCTCTGGGGTAGGGGACCAGCCCCAGCATTTT. Encoded protein: CASSSGVGDQPQHF.

As for this clone: The same CDR3 arises from other DNA sequences in this sample as well. The J gene is TRBJ2-7, the V gene TRBV7-3, with D perhaps TRBD2 (6 bases). The germline V gene has CDR1 SGHTA and CDR2 FQGTGA. Between the trimmed V and J ends, which lost 0 bases and 3 bases, there was a span of 6 bases. The CDR3 totals 13 residues. CDR3 residues: CASSLTGGYEQYF. CDR3 in DNA: TGTGCCAGCAGCTTAACGGGGGGCTACGAGCAGTACTTC.

V is TRBV10-3 and J is TRBJ1-6; tentatively, D is TRBD1 (6 bases). CDR1 is ENHRY, CDR2 SYGVKD, per germline. CDR3 size: 15 residues. Between the trimmed V and J ends, which lost 2 bases and 7 bases, there was a span of 12 bases. CDR3 protein: CAISEQRQGNSPLHF. For the CDR3, the DNA is TGTGCCATCAGTGAGCAAAGGCAGGGGAATTCACCCCTCCACTTT.

The CDR3 DNA follows: TGTGCCAGCAGCGTAGGAAGGAGGGATCGGGAGACCCAGTACTTC. Its protein is CASSVGRRDRETQYF. V is TRBV9 and J is TRBJ2-5, with D tentatively TRBD2 (6 bases). The germline gives CDR1 SGDLS, CDR2 YYNGEE. Between the trimmed V and J ends, which lost 0 bases and 5 bases, there was a span of 14 bases. The CDR3 length is 15 residues.

The chain carries TRBV2 and TRBJ1-2, with D possibly being TRBD1 (5 bases). The CDR3 covers 13 residues. Germline CDR1 is SNHLY and CDR2 is FYNNEI. Trimming removed 8 bases at V and 4 bases at J, with 14 bases between. CDR3 sequence: CASSSRDSYGYTF. CDR3 nucleotide sequence: TGTGCCAGCTCCTCCCGGGACTCCTATGGCTACACCTTC. Complete variable domain (other parts from reference TRBV2 and TRBJ1-2): EPEVTQTPSHQVTQMGQEVILRCVPISNHLYFYWYRQILGQKVEFLVSFYNNEISEKSEIFDDQFSVERPDGSNFTLKIRSTKLEDSAMYFCASSSRDSYGYTFGSGTRLTVV.

This clone was recorded a few times. This rearrangement joins TRBV28 to TRBJ1-2, with 7 bases that match TRBD1. Trimming at V came to 5 bases and at J to 6 bases, leaving 12 bases not matched to a gene. The CDR3 sequence is 15 residues long. Germline V lookup: CDR1 MDHEN, CDR2 SYDVKM. CDR3 amino acids: CASSGLTGKDNGYTF. The CDR3, as DNA: TGTGCCAGCAGTGGACTGACAGGGAAGGATAATGGCTACACCTTC.

J is TRBJ2-1 and V is TRBV19; weak D call: TRBD2 (6 bases). This CDR3 is 15 amino acids long. In germline, CDR1 is LNHDA, CDR2 SQIVND (reference sequence). Deletions cut 3 bases from V and 7 bases from J, with 16 bases between. The CDR3 sequence: CASSMGGISVNEQFF. In DNA form, the CDR3 reads TGTGCCAGTAGTATGGGGGGAATTTCGGTAAATGAGCAGTTCTTC.

The chain has TRBV7-3 and TRBJ2-3; 11 nucleotides line up with TRBD2. The CDR3 covers 17 residues. Losses at the gene ends were 2 bases for V and 5 bases for J; bases not matched to a gene: 9. Germline V gene data show CDR1 as SGHTA and CDR2 as FQGTGA. CDR3 nucleotide sequence: TGTGCCAGCAGCTTATACGGGACTAGCGGAGCTGGAGATACGCAGTATTTT. Its protein is CASSLYGTSGAGDTQYF.

This clone has only a few counts. Additional DNA sequences in this sample encode the identical CDR3. V usage is TRBV28 and J usage is TRBJ1-3; no clear D. The CDR3 has 13 residues. CDR1 and CDR2 (germline): MDHEN, SYDVKM. Trimming removed 3 bases at V and 0 bases at J, with 3 bases between. CDR3 sequence (DNA): TGTGCCAGCAGTTTCGTCTCTGGAAACACCATATATTTT. As protein: CASSFVSGNTIYF. Full variable domain (rest looked up from reference TRBV28 and TRBJ1-3): DVKVTQSSRYLVKRTGEKVFLECVQDMDHENMFWYRQDPGLGLRLIYFSYDVKMKEKGDIPEGYSVSREKKERFSLILESASTNQTSMYLCASSFVSGNTIYFGEGSWLTVV.

V usage is TRBV7-9 and J usage is TRBJ2-5, with D hard to call. Trimming left V 1 base short and J 1 base short, with 4 bases between. The CDR3 extends over 13 amino acids. Germline loops: CDR1 SEHNR, CDR2 FQNEAQ (reference sequence). The CDR3 nucleotides are TGTGCCAGCAGCTTAGATTTCCAAGAGACCCAGTACTTC. This translates into CASSLDFQETQYF.

The V and J genes are TRBV5-1 and TRBJ2-2; D is unclear. CDR1 SGHRS and CDR2 YFSETQ come from the germline V gene. With 3 bases removed from V and 6 bases from J, the gap between germline ends came to 24 bases. CDR3 length equals 18 residues. The CDR3 bases are TGCGCCAGCAGCTCTGCGTCGGGCCAGAGAGTTTATGCCGGGGAGCTGTTTTTT. This translates into CASSSASGQRVYAGELFF.

This chain links TRBV5-4 with TRBJ2-2, with a weak D call TRBD1 (5 bases). V was cut by 0 bases and J by 8 bases, with 5 bases left in between. Germline loops: CDR1 SGHNT, CDR2 YYREEE (reference sequence). The CDR3 runs to 12 residues. In nucleotides, the CDR3 is TGTGCCAGCAGCTTGGGACAGGGGGAGCTGTTTTTT. This codes for CASSLGQGELFF.

V is TRBV28 and J is TRBJ2-3; TRBD2 agrees at 7 bases. The CDR3 is 15 amino acids. Germline V lookup: CDR1 MDHEN, CDR2 SYDVKM. The trim removed 5 bases at V and 2 bases at J, leaving 7 bases unmatched. CDR3 coding DNA: TGTGCCAGCAGTAGCTCTAGCGGATACACAGATACGCAGTATTTT. Its protein is CASSSSSGYTDTQYF.

This chain connects TRBV5-4 to TRBJ2-3; the D gene is possibly TRBD1 (6 bases). This CDR3 has 14 amino acids. Germline CDR1 reads SGHNT; CDR2 reads YYREEE (reference sequence). Trimming pared 4 bases from V and 0 bases from J, leaving 9 bases between. The CDR3 nucleotides read TGTGCCAGCAGCCTAGACAGGAGCACAGATACGCAGTATTTT. This gives the protein CASSLDRSTDTQYF.

The gene calls are TRBV7-9 and TRBJ2-7, with 10 bases fitting TRBD2. J gave up 2 bases and V 5 bases, and 6 bases lay outside the gene matches. Germline V gene data show CDR1 as SEHNR and CDR2 as FQNEAQ (reference sequence). This CDR3 region has 15 residues. The CDR3 reads CASSHTSGETYEQYF. The CDR3, as DNA: TGTGCCAGCAGCCATACTAGCGGGGAAACCTACGAGCAGTACTTC.

V and J are TRBV7-6 and TRBJ2-2; 8 positions agree with TRBD2. The germline gives CDR1 SGHVS, CDR2 FNYEAQ. The V gene end was trimmed by 2 bases and the J gene end by 5 bases; junction bases not matched to a gene: 4. The CDR3 runs 15 residues. The CDR3 spells CASSLRAGGTGELFF. The CDR3 nucleotides read TGTGCCAGCAGCTTAAGGGCGGGAGGTACCGGGGAGCTGTTTTTT.

The chain joins TRBV2 to TRBJ2-1; 9 nucleotides agree with TRBD1. The ends lost 8 bases at V and 7 bases at J; junction bases unmatched: 9. This CDR3 comprises 14 residues. Germline loops: CDR1 SNHLY, CDR2 FYNNEI. CDR3 protein: CASSPGQGLNEQFF. In DNA, the CDR3 is TGTGCCAGCTCACCGGGACAGGGTCTAAATGAGCAGTTCTTC.

The chain couples TRBV5-1 to TRBJ1-1; 7 positions match TRBD1. The CDR3 covers 15 residues. Germline CDR1 reads SGHRS; CDR2 reads YFSETQ. V dropped 4 bases and J dropped 9; count of bases not matched to a gene: 15. The CDR3 coding sequence is TGCGCCAGCAGCCAATCCGGTCTTACAGGGGATAAAGCTTTCTTT. It translates to CASSQSGLTGDKAFF.

The chain joins TRBV18 to TRBJ1-2; D possibly corresponds to TRBD1 (5 bases). CDR3 length: 14 residues. Germline V lookup: CDR1 KGHSH, CDR2 LQKENI. Trimming removed 3 bases at V and 6 bases at J, with 14 bases between. CDR3 nucleotide sequence: TGTGCCAGCTCACCCCGAACCGGGGGTGATGGCTACACCTTC. Translated, it gives CASSPRTGGDGYTF.

This rearrangement joins TRBV6-6 to TRBJ2-4, with D hard to call. The CDR3 consists of 12 residues. The germline gives CDR1 MNHNY, CDR2 SVGAGI (reference sequence). The V end lost 4 bases, the J end lost 8 bases, and 9 bases lay between the germline ends. The CDR3: CASSLSLDIQYF. CDR3 coding DNA: TGTGCCAGCAGTTTGAGTTTGGACATTCAGTACTTC.

V is TRBV7-3 and J is TRBJ2-3; possibly TRBD1 for D (5 bases). Germline V CDR1 and CDR2: SGHTA, FQGTGA. Deletions cut 4 bases from V and 4 bases from J, with 9 bases between. The CDR3 has 13 amino acids. The CDR3 DNA follows: TGTGCCAGCAGCTCCCAAGGGGCAGATACGCAGTATTTT. It specifies CASSSQGADTQYF.

A word on this clone: The sample carries other DNA sequences with the same CDR3. The V call is TRBV30, the J call TRBJ1-1; no clear D. There are 13 residues in the CDR3. The germline V gene encodes CDR1 GTSNPN and CDR2 SVGIG (reference sequence). V dropped 2 bases and J dropped 2 bases, with 9 bases sitting between them. In DNA form, the CDR3 reads TGTGCCTGGAGTAGGTCCGCCAACACTGAAGCTTTCTTT. Amino acids: CAWSRSANTEAFF.

The chain employs TRBV10-1 and TRBJ1-2; D call uncertain. Germline loops: CDR1 WNHNN, CDR2 SYGVQD (reference sequence). The CDR3 loop spans 16 amino acids. V was trimmed by 5 bases and J by 4 bases, leaving 20 bases between them. CDR3 sequence: CASSFVQTRKTYGYTF. The CDR3 coding sequence is TGCGCCAGCAGTTTCGTGCAAACGCGAAAGACCTATGGCTACACCTTC.

The chain carries TRBV4-1 and TRBJ2-7; TRBD1 matches at 7 bases. The ends lost 2 bases at V and 2 bases at J; junction bases unmatched: 6. The germline gives CDR1 MGHRA, CDR2 YSYEKL. CDR3 length: 15 amino acids. The CDR3 is CASSQTPGQTYEQYF. The CDR3 region has the DNA TGCGCCAGCAGCCAAACTCCGGGACAGACCTACGAGCAGTACTTC.

This chain joins TRBV7-3 and TRBJ2-3; 14 positions agree with TRBD2. V shed 2 bases and J 6 bases; nucleotides not matched to a gene: 4. The CDR3 runs 16 residues. Germline V gives CDR1 SGHTA, CDR2 FQGTGA. CDR3 amino acids: CASSLVGTSGGDTQYF. The CDR3 nucleotides read TGTGCCAGCAGCTTAGTAGGGACTAGCGGGGGTGATACGCAGTATTTT.

As for this clone: Different DNA sequences within this sample yield the same CDR3. The chain recombines TRBV28 with TRBJ1-5, with D unresolved. Trimming removed 6 bases from V and 0 bases from J, with 12 bases in between. Germline CDR1 MDHEN, CDR2 SYDVKM. This CDR3 is 15 amino acids long. CDR3 in DNA: TGTGCCAGCAGCTTCTCGGATTATAGCAATCAGCCCCAGCATTTT. Its translation is CASSFSDYSNQPQHF.